This T cell receptor (beta chain) was documented in a study of OX40 agonist ivuxolimab in advanced cancers. TCRdb's copy holds only in-frame clones and misses some; the assay was immunoSEQ multiplex PCR. Of 90,000 to 120,000 clones in the sample, about 91% were seen once. The TCR was taken from an adult with an advanced solid tumor such as melanoma, head and neck, liver or kidney cancer. This material consisted of CD4+ or CD8+ T cells sorted from blood, taken in a trial of the OX40 agonist ivuxolimab.

CDR3 amino acids: CASRTGGSDYGYTF. The CDR3 DNA sequence: TGTGCCAGCAGGACAGGGGGCTCCGACTATGGCTACACCTTC. The chain carries TRBV6-1 and TRBJ1-2, with TRBD1 matching 10 bases. The germline CDR1 and CDR2 sequences are MNHNS and SASEGT. The CDR3 contains 14 residues. The J segment lost 3 bases and the V segment lost 6 bases, leaving 4 bases of the junction unmatched.